These T cell receptor beta chains were read from a single sample in a study of glioma-infiltrating T cells. TCRdb reanalysed the multiplex PCR reads using MiXCR and keeps one entry per CDR3 protein. This table holds around 390,000 distinct CDR3 sequences, 41% found once. The sequenced material came from glioma tissue, nonneoplastic brain tissue, or PBMCs (not recorded which). The receptors derive from a human donor with low-grade glioma or glioblastoma, undergoing nonglioma brain surgery, or in good health (not recorded which). Each CDR3 is given with its conserved first and last residue. D genes are given only for firm matches. Not every row has a clone size; where given, it reads once, few, many or a size class.

j_call: TRBJ1-5
d_call: TRBD1
clone_size: few
v_call: TRBV20-1
cdr3_nt: TGCAGTGCTCCCGGGACAGGGGCTGAGGGTAGCAATCAGCCCCAGCATTTT
cdr3_aa: CSAPGTGAEGSNQPQHF

j_call: TRBJ1-4
d_call: .
clone_size: .
v_call: TRBV20-1
cdr3_nt: TGCGGTGCTAGTCGGCAGGGGGAAAAACTGTTTTTT
cdr3_aa: CGASRQGEKLFF

j_call: TRBJ2-7
d_call: TRBD1
clone_size: .
v_call: TRBV20-1
cdr3_nt: TGCAGTGCTAGAGAGGGGACAGGGGCGAGGGAGCAGTACTTC
cdr3_aa: CSAREGTGAREQYF

j_call: TRBJ1-1
d_call: .
clone_size: .
v_call: TRBV29-1
cdr3_nt: TGCAGCGTTGAAGTCCTTTCGGGGGGGTCTGAAGCTTTCTTT
cdr3_aa: CSVEVLSGGSEAFF

j_call: TRBJ2-3
d_call: TRBD2
clone_size: many
v_call: TRBV15
cdr3_nt: TGTGCCACCAGCAGGGGGACTAGCGGGAGTATAGATACGCAGTATTTT
cdr3_aa: CATSRGTSGSIDTQYF

j_call: TRBJ2-2
d_call: .
clone_size: .
v_call: TRBV6-2/TRBV6-3
cdr3_nt: TGTGTTAGCAGTTTATCTTACACCGGGGAGCTGTTTTTT
cdr3_aa: CVSSLSYTGELFF

j_call: TRBJ2-2
d_call: .
clone_size: .
v_call: TRBV25-1
cdr3_nt: TGTGCCAGCAGCCAAAGTAGCACCGGGGAGCTGTTTTTT
cdr3_aa: CASSQSSTGELFF

j_call: TRBJ2-5
d_call: .
clone_size: few
v_call: TRBV28
cdr3_nt: TGTGCCAGCAGTTTGAGTAGCGCCCGCCAAGAGACCCAGTACTTC
cdr3_aa: CASSLSSARQETQYF

j_call: TRBJ1-2
d_call: .
clone_size: .
v_call: TRBV9
cdr3_nt: TGTGCCAGCAGCGTTGGGACCTATGGCTACACCTTC
cdr3_aa: CASSVGTYGYTF

j_call: TRBJ1-2
d_call: .
clone_size: few
v_call: TRBV28
cdr3_nt: TGTGCCAGCAGTGCCTCGAGGGGTGTTAACTATGGCTACACCTTC
cdr3_aa: CASSASRGVNYGYTF

j_call: TRBJ2-7
d_call: TRBD2
clone_size: few
v_call: TRBV3-1
cdr3_nt: TGTGCCAGCAGCCAAGGGGGGACTAGACACTACGAGCAGTACTTC
cdr3_aa: CASSQGGTRHYEQYF

j_call: TRBJ2-7
d_call: .
clone_size: .
v_call: TRBV20-1
cdr3_nt: TGCAGTGCTAGCTTGGGGGGCCAACCCTACGAGCAGTACTTC
cdr3_aa: CSASLGGQPYEQYF

j_call: TRBJ2-1
d_call: .
clone_size: .
v_call: TRBV7-2
cdr3_nt: TGTGCCAGCAGCTTAGTTGTCAGTCCCGCCAATGAGCAGTTCTTC
cdr3_aa: CASSLVVSPANEQFF

j_call: TRBJ2-7
d_call: .
clone_size: .
v_call: TRBV5-1
cdr3_nt: TGCGCCAGCAGCTTGGGGACAATGCTATCCTACGAGCAGTACTTC
cdr3_aa: CASSLGTMLSYEQYF

j_call: TRBJ2-7
d_call: .
clone_size: few
v_call: TRBV19
cdr3_nt: TGTGCCAGTAGTTCCCAGACAGCCTACGAGCAGTACTTC
cdr3_aa: CASSSQTAYEQYF

j_call: TRBJ2-1
d_call: .
clone_size: many
v_call: TRBV27
cdr3_nt: TGTGCCAGCAGTTTTTTCCCGAGCAACAATGAGCAGTTCTTC
cdr3_aa: CASSFFPSNNEQFF

j_call: TRBJ2-3
d_call: TRBD2
clone_size: .
v_call: TRBV4-3
cdr3_nt: TGCGCCAGCAGCCCCCCTTGCCAGTCTCCTAGCGGGAAGGCCACAGATACGCAGTATTTT
cdr3_aa: CASSPPCQSPSGKATDTQYF

j_call: TRBJ2-7
d_call: .
clone_size: .
v_call: TRBV28
cdr3_nt: TGTGCCAGCAGTTTCTCCTTGGACACACGCGAGCAGTACTTC
cdr3_aa: CASSFSLDTREQYF

j_call: TRBJ1-5
d_call: TRBD1
clone_size: .
v_call: TRBV20-1
cdr3_nt: TGCAGTGCGCAAGCCGGGACAGACTATAGCAATCAGCCCCAGCATTTT
cdr3_aa: CSAQAGTDYSNQPQHF

j_call: TRBJ2-7
d_call: .
clone_size: .
v_call: TRBV14
cdr3_nt: TGTGCCAGCAGCCAAGACCTGGCGGACTACTACGAGCAGTACTTC
cdr3_aa: CASSQDLADYYEQYF

j_call: TRBJ2-3
d_call: .
clone_size: .
v_call: TRBV10-3
cdr3_nt: TGTGCCATCAGTAGGAGGGGCGGGATCACAGATACGCAGTATTTT
cdr3_aa: CAISRRGGITDTQYF

j_call: TRBJ2-3
d_call: .
clone_size: .
v_call: TRBV7-8
cdr3_nt: TGTGCTAGCAGCCCACAGCAGGGAGATACGCAGTATTTT
cdr3_aa: CASSPQQGDTQYF

j_call: TRBJ1-2
d_call: .
clone_size: few
v_call: TRBV19
cdr3_nt: TGTGCCAGTAGTATAGCGGGGGACTATGGCTACACCTTC
cdr3_aa: CASSIAGDYGYTF

j_call: TRBJ2-7
d_call: TRBD1
clone_size: few
v_call: TRBV20-1
cdr3_nt: TGCAGTGCTAGAAAGGCAGGGGGCCAATACGAGCAGTACTTC
cdr3_aa: CSARKAGGQYEQYF

j_call: TRBJ1-5
d_call: .
clone_size: many
v_call: TRBV28
cdr3_nt: TGTGCCAGCAGTTTATCTGGGTACGGCAATCAGCCCCAGCATTTT
cdr3_aa: CASSLSGYGNQPQHF

j_call: TRBJ2-3
d_call: .
clone_size: .
v_call: TRBV7-9
cdr3_nt: TGTGGCAGCAGCTTAGAACCGGGGTACACAGATACGCAGTATTTT
cdr3_aa: CGSSLEPGYTDTQYF

j_call: TRBJ2-1
d_call: .
clone_size: few
v_call: TRBV6-2/TRBV6-3
cdr3_nt: TGTGCCAGCAGCGCAATATCTAACAATGAGCAGTTCTTC
cdr3_aa: CASSAISNNEQFF

j_call: TRBJ2-7
d_call: TRBD2
clone_size: .
v_call: TRBV19
cdr3_nt: TGTGCCAGTAGTGTTGGACTAGCGGCTTACGAGCAGTACTTC
cdr3_aa: CASSVGLAAYEQYF

j_call: TRBJ2-3
d_call: .
clone_size: few
v_call: TRBV10-3
cdr3_nt: TGTGCCATCAGTGATTGGGGGACAGATACGCAGTATTTT
cdr3_aa: CAISDWGTDTQYF

j_call: TRBJ2-3
d_call: TRBD2
clone_size: .
v_call: TRBV4-3
cdr3_nt: TGCGCCAGCAGCCAAGATGTGCCTAGCGGAGATACGCAGTATTTT
cdr3_aa: CASSQDVPSGDTQYF

j_call: TRBJ2-1
d_call: .
clone_size: few
v_call: TRBV4-2
cdr3_nt: TGTGCCAGCAGTCAAATTGGACCGGTTGATGAGCAGTTCTTC
cdr3_aa: CASSQIGPVDEQFF

j_call: TRBJ2-1
d_call: TRBD2
clone_size: few
v_call: TRBV6-1
cdr3_nt: TGTGCCAGCAGCCGAGGGAGGGCCAGTGAGCAGTTCTTC
cdr3_aa: CASSRGRASEQFF

j_call: TRBJ2-4
d_call: .
clone_size: .
v_call: TRBV28
cdr3_nt: TGTGCCAGCAGCTTAGGAGGGTTTCCGGAGGTTCAGTACTTC
cdr3_aa: CASSLGGFPEVQYF

j_call: TRBJ2-5
d_call: .
clone_size: many
v_call: TRBV7-2
cdr3_nt: TGTGCCAGCAGCTTATCCAGGGTTGAGACCCAGTACTTC
cdr3_aa: CASSLSRVETQYF

j_call: TRBJ1-5
d_call: .
clone_size: few
v_call: TRBV10-3
cdr3_nt: TGTGCCATCAGTGAGTCGAAAGGGGGGCGAGGCAATCAGCCCCAGCATTTT
cdr3_aa: CAISESKGGRGNQPQHF

j_call: TRBJ2-7
d_call: TRBD2
clone_size: .
v_call: TRBV7-9
cdr3_nt: TGTGCCAGCAGCTTACCCCCGCTAGCGGGGGCCTACGAGCAGTACTTC
cdr3_aa: CASSLPPLAGAYEQYF

j_call: TRBJ2-3
d_call: .
clone_size: .
v_call: TRBV5-5
cdr3_nt: TGTGCCAGCAGCTTGAGCCACCGCACAGATACGCAGTATTTT
cdr3_aa: CASSLSHRTDTQYF

j_call: TRBJ2-3
d_call: TRBD2
clone_size: .
v_call: TRBV15
cdr3_nt: TGTGCCACCAGCGGAGACCCGTGGACGGGAGGGCAGGAAGATACGCAGTATTTT
cdr3_aa: CATSGDPWTGGQEDTQYF

j_call: TRBJ1-1
d_call: .
clone_size: .
v_call: TRBV7-2
cdr3_nt: TGTGCCAGCAGCTTAGGGGGGGCCCCTTGGGTCACTGAAGCTTTCTTT
cdr3_aa: CASSLGGAPWVTEAFF

j_call: TRBJ2-7
d_call: .
clone_size: .
v_call: TRBV7-2
cdr3_nt: TGTGCCAGCAGCCCCAGCCCAGGGTACGAGCAGTACTTC
cdr3_aa: CASSPSPGYEQYF

j_call: TRBJ1-5
d_call: .
clone_size: few
v_call: TRBV7-2
cdr3_nt: TGTGCCAGCAGCTTGTCCGGAGGGTCTAGGGATCAGCCCCAGCATTTT
cdr3_aa: CASSLSGGSRDQPQHF

j_call: TRBJ1-2
d_call: TRBD1
clone_size: .
v_call: TRBV19
cdr3_nt: TGTGCCAGTACCTGGGACAGGGGAAATGGCTACACCTTC
cdr3_aa: CASTWDRGNGYTF

j_call: TRBJ2-1
d_call: .
clone_size: few
v_call: TRBV4-3
cdr3_nt: TGCGCCAGCAGCAGGGGGGGCGGGAATGAGCAGTTCTTC
cdr3_aa: CASSRGGGNEQFF

j_call: TRBJ2-1
d_call: .
clone_size: .
v_call: TRBV28
cdr3_nt: TGTGCCAGCAGTCCCTGGTCCCATACCCAAGATGAGCAGTTCTTC
cdr3_aa: CASSPWSHTQDEQFF